This T cell receptor (beta chain) was captured by sequencing in a study of blood T cell repertoires in COVID-19. The overall study: Samples representing acute and convalescent COVID-19 were sourced from the United States, Italy and Spain. From T cells, B-cell-depleted T cells, or PBMCs came the material, which was cDNA or gDNA.

Study members were between about 18 and 100 years old and lived in 20 to 30 US regions. Germline V gene lookup returns CDR1 SGHDT and CDR2 YYEEEE. V was pared by 3 bases and J by 0 bases, with 7 bases between. The CDR3 extends over 14 amino acids. Methods used by the authors: For nucleated cells, counts were estimated from reference gene primer amplification. Profiling relied on immunoSEQ multiplex PCR, and the TCRdb table lists in-frame clones only, not all of them. The D gene and trimming were derived from the DNA, and the V and J assignments and clone size from that table. The table has approximately 150,000 clones, 84% seen once; the top ten hold roughly 3.9%. The sample holds a few counts of this clone.

The chain couples TRBV5-6 to TRBJ1-5; no firm D call. Sequences were obtained from PBMCs or T cells enriched from blood (not recorded which). The sequence was obtained from a man over 45 in a cohort exposed to, infected with or recovered from COVID-19 (not recorded which). The CDR3 nucleotides read TGTGCCAGCAGCTCCGGGGTTAGCAATCAGCCCCAGCATTTT. It translates to CASSSGVSNQPQHF.